This T cell receptor beta chain came from a study of T cell repertoires in cytomegalovirus infection. Across the study: Public TCR beta signatures marked donors with CMV infection and the matching HLA.

MiXCR, applied by TCRdb to the reads, yields one record per CDR3 protein. The data show approximately 910,000 distinct CDR3 sequences, with roughly 30% seen just once and roughly 13% held by the top ten. Broader study findings: The ex vivo response showed dominance by HLA-C-restricted CMV-specific TCR beta clonotypes.

On this clonotype itself: Antigen specificity is unknown.

V trimming: 5 bases; J trimming: 3 bases; junction bases outside the gene matches: 10. This CDR3 region has 17 residues. Germline assignment: CDR1 SGHVS and CDR2 FQNEAQ. This sequence was found in a human donor in good health (CMV status not recorded). Some clones in this sample may be carry-over from other donors' samples. Here the sequenced sample was cultured CD8+ T cells from PBMCs, taken from culture after CMV antigen stimulation. V usage is TRBV7-8 and J usage is TRBJ2-7; 13 bases fit TRBD2. The CDR3, as DNA: TGTGCCAGCAGCCCCAGGACTAGCGGGGGATCCCTCTACGAGCAGTACTTC. This codes for CASSPRTSGGSLYEQYF.